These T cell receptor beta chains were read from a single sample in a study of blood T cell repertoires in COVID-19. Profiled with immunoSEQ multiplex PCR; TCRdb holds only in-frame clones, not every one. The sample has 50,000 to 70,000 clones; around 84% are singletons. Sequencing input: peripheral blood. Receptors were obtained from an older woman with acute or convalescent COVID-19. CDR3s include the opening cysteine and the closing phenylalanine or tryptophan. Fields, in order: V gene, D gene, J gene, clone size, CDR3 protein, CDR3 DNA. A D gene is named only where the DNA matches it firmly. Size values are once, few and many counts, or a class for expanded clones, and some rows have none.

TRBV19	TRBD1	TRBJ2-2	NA	CASRDRGGNTGELFF	TGTGCCAGTAGGGACAGGGGGGGGAACACCGGGGAGCTGTTTTTT
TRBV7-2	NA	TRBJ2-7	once	CASSPRALGAYEQYF	TGTGCCAGCAGCCCGCGGGCCCTGGGCGCCTACGAGCAGTACTTC
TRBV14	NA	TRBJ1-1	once	CASSQDGAGLTEAFF	TGTGCCAGCAGCCAAGATGGGGCAGGGCTCACTGAAGCTTTCTTT
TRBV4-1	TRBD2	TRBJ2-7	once	CASSQARGGPAYF	TGCGCCAGCAGCCAAGCGCGGGGGGGCCCGGCGTACTTC
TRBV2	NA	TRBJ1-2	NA	CASSGREYGYTF	TGTGCCAGCAGCGGGAGAGAATATGGCTACACCTTC
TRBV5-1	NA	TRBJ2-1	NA	CASSLEQAYYNEQFF	TGCGCCAGCAGCTTGGAACAGGCTTATTACAATGAGCAGTTCTTC
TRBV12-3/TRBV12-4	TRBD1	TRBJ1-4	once	CASGGTGDEKLFF	TGTGCCAGCGGCGGGACAGGGGATGAAAAACTGTTTTTT
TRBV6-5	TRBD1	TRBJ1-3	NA	CASSRQGVSGNTIYF	TGTGCCAGCAGCAGACAGGGAGTCTCTGGAAACACCATATATTTT
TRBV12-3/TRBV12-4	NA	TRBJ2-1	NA	CASSRELYNEQFF	TGTGCCAGTTCGAGGGAGCTTTACAATGAGCAGTTCTTC
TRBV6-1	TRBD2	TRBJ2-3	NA	CASSEARTSFTDTQYF	TGTGCCAGCAGTGAAGCCCGGACTAGCTTCACAGATACGCAGTATTTT
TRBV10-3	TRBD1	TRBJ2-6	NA	CATSGTGGGGANVLTF	TGTGCCACCTCCGGGACAGGGGGTGGTGGGGCCAACGTCCTGACTTTC
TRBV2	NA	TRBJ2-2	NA	CASSERNTGELFF	TGTGCCAGCAGTGAACGGAACACCGGGGAGCTGTTTTTT
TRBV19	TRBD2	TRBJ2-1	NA	CASRGKLAGYNEQFF	TGTGCCAGTAGGGGAAAACTAGCGGGATACAATGAGCAGTTCTTC
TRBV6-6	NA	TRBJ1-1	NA	CASTLRAVGTEAFF	TGTGCCAGCACCCTCAGGGCCGTTGGCACTGAAGCTTTCTTT
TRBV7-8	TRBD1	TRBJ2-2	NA	CASIPGQGANTGELFF	TGTGCCAGCATCCCGGGGCAGGGGGCGAACACCGGGGAGCTGTTTTTT
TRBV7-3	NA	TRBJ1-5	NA	CASSLIGGQPQHF	TGTGCCAGCAGCTTAATCGGGGGACAGCCCCAGCATTTT
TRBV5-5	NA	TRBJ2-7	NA	CASTGTGESYEQYF	TGTGCCAGCACCGGGACGGGGGAATCCTACGAGCAGTACTTC
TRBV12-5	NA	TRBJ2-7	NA	CASGDGPGHYYEQYF	TGTGCTAGTGGTGATGGGCCAGGGCACTACTACGAGCAGTACTTC
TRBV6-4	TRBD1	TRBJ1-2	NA	CASSPGQGNGYTF	TGTGCCAGCAGCCCCGGACAGGGAAATGGCTACACCTTC
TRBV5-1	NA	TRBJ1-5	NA	CASREGDQPQHF	TGCGCCAGCCGAGAGGGGGATCAGCCCCAGCATTTT
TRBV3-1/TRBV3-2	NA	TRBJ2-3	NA	CASSLGQTTDTQYF	TGTGCCAGCAGCCTGGGGCAGACGACAGATACGCAGTATTTT
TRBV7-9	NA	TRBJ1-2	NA	CASSSEGAAAGYTF	TGTGCCAGCAGCTCCGAAGGGGCGGCTGCTGGCTACACCTTC
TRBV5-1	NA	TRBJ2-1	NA	CASSSRGGSYNEQFF	TGCGCCAGCAGCTCAAGAGGGGGCTCCTACAATGAGCAGTTCTTC
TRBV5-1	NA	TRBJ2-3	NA	CASSNGQYSDTQYF	TGCGCCAGCAGCAACGGACAGTACTCCGATACGCAGTATTTT
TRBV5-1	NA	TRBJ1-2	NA	CASRPTGNYGYTF	TGCGCCAGCAGGCCGACAGGAAACTATGGCTACACCTTC
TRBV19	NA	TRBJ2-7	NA	CASSVGGIGGGEQYF	TGTGCCAGTAGTGTGGGAGGTATCGGGGGAGGCGAGCAGTACTTC
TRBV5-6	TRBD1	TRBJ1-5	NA	CASSLADRGNQPQHF	TGTGCCAGCAGCTTGGCGGACAGGGGGAATCAGCCCCAGCATTTT
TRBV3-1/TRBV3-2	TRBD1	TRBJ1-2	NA	CASSQGPTGGYGYTF	TGTGCCAGCAGCCAAGGCCCGACAGGGGGTTATGGCTACACCTTC
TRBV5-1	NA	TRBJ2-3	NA	CASSSEGADTQYF	TGCGCCAGCAGCTCCGAAGGGGCAGATACGCAGTATTTT
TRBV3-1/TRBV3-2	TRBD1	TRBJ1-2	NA	CASSLGTAVYGYTF	TGTGCCAGCAGCCTTGGGACAGCCGTCTATGGCTACACCTTC
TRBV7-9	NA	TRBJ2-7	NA	CASSPVRGYEQYF	TGTGCCAGCAGCCCCGTCAGGGGCTACGAGCAGTACTTC
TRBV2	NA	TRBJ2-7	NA	CASSVRDYEQYF	TGTGCCAGCAGTGTCCGGGACTACGAGCAGTACTTC
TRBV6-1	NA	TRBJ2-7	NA	CASSEALQFYEQYF	TGTGCCAGCAGTGAAGCGCTTCAGTTCTACGAGCAGTACTTC
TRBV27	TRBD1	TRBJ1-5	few	CASSLRTGGVINQPQHF	TGTGCCAGCAGTCTACGGACAGGGGGTGTGATCAATCAGCCCCAGCATTTT
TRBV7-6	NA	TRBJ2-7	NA	CASSLGQGTYEQYF	TGTGCCAGCAGCTTAGGCCAGGGGACCTACGAGCAGTACTTC
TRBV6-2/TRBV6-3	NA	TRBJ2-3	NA	CASSYSMGGGIDTQYF	TGTGCCAGCAGTTACTCGATGGGTGGGGGGATAGATACGCAGTATTTT
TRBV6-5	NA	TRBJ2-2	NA	CASSYGAGVNTGELFF	TGTGCCAGCAGTTACGGGGCAGGGGTTAACACCGGGGAGCTGTTTTTT
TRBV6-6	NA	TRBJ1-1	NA	CASSYSGGLTEAFF	TGTGCCAGCAGTTACTCTGGAGGGCTGACTGAAGCTTTCTTT
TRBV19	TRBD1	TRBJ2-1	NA	CASTLTGENNEQFF	TGTGCCAGTACTCTGACAGGGGAGAACAATGAGCAGTTCTTC
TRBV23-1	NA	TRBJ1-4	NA	CASSQSDPNRALNEKLFF	TGCGCCAGCAGTCAATCGGATCCAAACAGGGCCTTAAATGAAAAACTGTTTTTT
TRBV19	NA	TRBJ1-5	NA	CASSITPGGQPQHF	TGTGCCAGTAGTATAACCCCGGGAGGCCAGCCCCAGCATTTT
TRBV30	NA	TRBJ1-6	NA	CAWGLGQTNSPLHF	TGTGCCTGGGGATTAGGACAGACGAATTCACCCCTCCACTTT
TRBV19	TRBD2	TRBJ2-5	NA	CASSIGLAGETQYF	TGTGCCAGTAGTATAGGCCTAGCGGGGGAGACCCAGTACTTC
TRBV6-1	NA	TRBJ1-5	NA	CASSVQGLVLSNQPQHF	TGTGCCAGCAGTGTCCAGGGTTTGGTTTTATCTAATCAGCCCCAGCATTTT
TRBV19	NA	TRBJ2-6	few	CASSQGGTGANVLTF	TGTGCCAGTTCACAGGGGGGGACTGGGGCCAACGTCCTGACTTTC
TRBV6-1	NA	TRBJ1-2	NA	CASSEANTYQGWDGYTF	TGTGCCAGCAGTGAAGCGAATACATACCAGGGATGGGATGGCTACACCTTC
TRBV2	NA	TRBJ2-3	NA	CASSERNTQYF	TGTGCCAGCAGTGAACGTAATACGCAGTATTTT
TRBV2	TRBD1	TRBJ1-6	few	CAILPGQGIGSPLHF	TGTGCCATATTACCGGGACAGGGGATCGGATCACCCCTCCACTTT
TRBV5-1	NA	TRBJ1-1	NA	CASSLGGLAEAFF	TGCGCCAGCAGCCTAGGGGGTTTGGCTGAAGCTTTCTTT
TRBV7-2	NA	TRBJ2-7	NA	CASSLRSGAEQYF	TGTGCCAGCAGCTTAAGGTCTGGGGCTGAGCAGTACTTC